These T cell receptor beta chains were read from a single sample in a study of blood T cell repertoires in COVID-19. The table came from immunoSEQ multiplex PCR; TCRdb's copy has only in-frame clones and leaves some out. The sample records 25,000 to 30,000 clones, around nine tenths being singletons. Sequencing used peripheral blood. The receptors derive from a human donor in a cohort sampled during active COVID-19. The donor label of this sample is uncertain. Each CDR3 is given with its conserved first and last residue. The order of the fields is D gene, V gene, clone size, J gene, CDR3 DNA, CDR3 protein. The D gene is left open where the match is weak. Size is omitted from some rows. Given values are once, few, many or a class for expanded clones.

D: .
V: TRBV9
size: .
J: TRBJ1-6
DNA: TGTGCCAGCAGCGTAGCCGGGACACAGGGTATCCCACTCTCCTATAATTCACCCCTCCACTTT
CDR3: CASSVAGTQGIPLSYNSPLHF

D: TRBD1
V: TRBV30
size: .
J: TRBJ1-5
DNA: TGTGCCTGGAGTGTTGCTGGAGGGGGCGGTAGTCAGCCCCAGCATTTT
CDR3: CAWSVAGGGGSQPQHF

D: .
V: TRBV6-5
size: .
J: TRBJ2-1
DNA: TGTGCCAGCAGGGCAGGACAGTACAATGAGCAGTTCTTC
CDR3: CASRAGQYNEQFF

D: TRBD1
V: TRBV27
size: .
J: TRBJ1-1
DNA: TGTGCCAGCAGTTTATCGTCGGTCCTGCCAGGGGGCTCTGAAGCTTTCTTT
CDR3: CASSLSSVLPGGSEAFF

D: .
V: TRBV24-1
size: .
J: TRBJ2-5
DNA: TGTGCCACCAGTGATACCAAGGGGCCAGGGGTACCCCAGTACTTC
CDR3: CATSDTKGPGVPQYF

D: TRBD2
V: TRBV18
size: .
J: TRBJ2-5
DNA: TGTGCCAGCTCACCACGGACTAGCGGAAGACAAGAGACCCAGTACTTC
CDR3: CASSPRTSGRQETQYF

D: .
V: TRBV29-1
size: .
J: TRBJ1-1
DNA: TGCAGCGTTGGGAGGGGCCGGCTTGAAGCTTTCTTT
CDR3: CSVGRGRLEAFF

D: TRBD1
V: TRBV9
size: once
J: TRBJ1-1
DNA: TGTGCCAGCAGCGTAGAAGGGGACAGAAGGGGCCTGAACACTGAAGCTTTCTTT
CDR3: CASSVEGDRRGLNTEAFF

D: .
V: TRBV20-1
size: .
J: TRBJ2-5
DNA: TGCAGTGTGGACAGCCAAGAGACCCAGTACTTC
CDR3: CSVDSQETQYF

D: TRBD1
V: TRBV5-5
size: .
J: TRBJ2-3
DNA: TGTGCCAGCAGCCGGGGACAGAGCACAGATACGCAGTATTTT
CDR3: CASSRGQSTDTQYF

D: TRBD1
V: TRBV3-1/TRBV3-2
size: .
J: TRBJ1-4
DNA: TGTGCCAGCAGCCAAGTGACAGGGGGCGGGAGGGAAAAACTGTTTTTT
CDR3: CASSQVTGGGREKLFF

D: .
V: TRBV15
size: once
J: TRBJ2-5
DNA: TGTGCCACCAGCAGAGACAGTGCCCAAGAGACCCAGTACTTC
CDR3: CATSRDSAQETQYF

D: .
V: TRBV6-5
size: .
J: TRBJ2-5
DNA: TGTGCCAGCAGCCAGGGATACCAAGAGACCCAGTACTTC
CDR3: CASSQGYQETQYF

D: .
V: TRBV19
size: .
J: TRBJ2-1
DNA: TGTGCCAGTAGTATAGCAGGAGGGAAGCAGTTCTTC
CDR3: CASSIAGGKQFF

D: TRBD2
V: TRBV2
size: .
J: TRBJ2-3
DNA: TGTGCCAGCAGTGTTATGACTAGCGGCACAGATACGCAGTATTTT
CDR3: CASSVMTSGTDTQYF

D: .
V: TRBV6-5
size: .
J: TRBJ1-6
DNA: TGTGCCAGCAGTTACACAGGGATGGGTAATTCACCCCTCCACTTT
CDR3: CASSYTGMGNSPLHF

D: .
V: TRBV30
size: .
J: TRBJ1-2
DNA: TGTGCCTGGAGTGAGGGTTTCGGGGACTATGGCTACACCTTC
CDR3: CAWSEGFGDYGYTF

D: TRBD2
V: TRBV11-1
size: .
J: TRBJ2-2
DNA: TGTGCCAGCAGCATTTGGCGGGGAGGGGCCGGGGAGCTGTTTTTT
CDR3: CASSIWRGGAGELFF

D: .
V: TRBV28
size: .
J: TRBJ2-7
DNA: TGTGCCAGCAGTCCCTGGGCTAGCGACTCCTACGAGCAGTACTTC
CDR3: CASSPWASDSYEQYF

D: .
V: TRBV28
size: .
J: TRBJ2-1
DNA: TGTGCCAGCAGCCAACAGCGGCTGAATGAGCAGTTCTTC
CDR3: CASSQQRLNEQFF

D: .
V: TRBV24-1
size: few
J: TRBJ2-7
DNA: TGTGCCACCAGTGATTCTCGGGGGATGGCGGACGAGCAGTACTTC
CDR3: CATSDSRGMADEQYF

D: .
V: TRBV6-5
size: .
J: TRBJ2-6
DNA: TGTGCCAGCACCCCGGACTCCGGGGCCAACGTCCTGACTTTC
CDR3: CASTPDSGANVLTF

D: TRBD1
V: TRBV6-6
size: .
J: TRBJ1-4
DNA: TGTGCCAGCAGTAACCAGGCGGGACAGGGGAATGAAAAACTGTTTTTT
CDR3: CASSNQAGQGNEKLFF

D: .
V: TRBV18
size: .
J: TRBJ2-1
DNA: TGTGCCAGCTCACCTCTACCCCGCTCCTACAATGAGCAGTTCTTC
CDR3: CASSPLPRSYNEQFF

D: TRBD2
V: TRBV6-5
size: once
J: TRBJ2-1
DNA: TGTGCCAGCAGTTCCGGGAGGGCCTTCAGTGAGCAGTTCTTC
CDR3: CASSSGRAFSEQFF

D: .
V: TRBV10-3
size: .
J: TRBJ2-1
DNA: TGTGCCATCAGTGACCCTAGCGAGAGGGCTGATGAGCAGTTCTTC
CDR3: CAISDPSERADEQFF

D: .
V: TRBV20-1
size: .
J: TRBJ2-1
DNA: TGCAGTGCTAGAGATGTTCCGCGGCAGTTCTTC
CDR3: CSARDVPRQFF

D: TRBD1
V: TRBV2
size: .
J: TRBJ2-1
DNA: TGTGCCAGCACTACCAACAGGGGAACGGAGCAGTTCTTC
CDR3: CASTTNRGTEQFF

D: TRBD2
V: TRBV11-2
size: .
J: TRBJ2-1
DNA: TGTGCCAGCAGCCTCACTAGCGGGAGGGAAAATGAGCAGTTCTTC
CDR3: CASSLTSGRENEQFF

D: TRBD2
V: TRBV6-6
size: .
J: TRBJ2-5
DNA: TGTGCCAGCAGTATAGCGGGGTCCCAAGAGACCCAGTACTTC
CDR3: CASSIAGSQETQYF

D: TRBD2
V: TRBV7-9
size: .
J: TRBJ2-7
DNA: TGTGCCAGCAGCTTAGTGAGCCGGATGGCGGGAGGGCCTTACGAGCAGTACTTC
CDR3: CASSLVSRMAGGPYEQYF

D: TRBD2
V: TRBV30
size: .
J: TRBJ2-3
DNA: TGTGCCTGGAACCCTAGCGGGACCGCAGATACGCAGTATTTT
CDR3: CAWNPSGTADTQYF

D: .
V: TRBV6-5
size: .
J: TRBJ2-1
DNA: TGTGCCAGCAGTTACAACAGGGCGACCTACAATGAGCAGTTCTTC
CDR3: CASSYNRATYNEQFF

D: TRBD1
V: TRBV7-9
size: once
J: TRBJ2-3
DNA: TGTGCCAGCAGCTTGGGGGACAGGGTCACAGATACGCAGTATTTT
CDR3: CASSLGDRVTDTQYF

D: TRBD2
V: TRBV5-1
size: few
J: TRBJ2-2
DNA: TGCGCCAGCGGGCGACTAGCGGGAAGTGGCGGGGAGCTGTTTTTT
CDR3: CASGRLAGSGGELFF

D: .
V: TRBV30
size: .
J: TRBJ1-2
DNA: TGTGCCTGGAGTGTACGGGCAGCGGGCGGCGGCTACACCTTC
CDR3: CAWSVRAAGGGYTF

D: TRBD2
V: TRBV6-4
size: .
J: TRBJ2-3
DNA: TGTGCCAGCAGTGATGGGGGGGTTGACACAGATACGCAGTATTTT
CDR3: CASSDGGVDTDTQYF

D: .
V: TRBV5-1
size: .
J: TRBJ2-6
DNA: TGCGCCAGCAGAGCGGGTGGGGCCTCTGGGGCCAACGTCCTGACTTTC
CDR3: CASRAGGASGANVLTF

D: TRBD2
V: TRBV19
size: .
J: TRBJ2-3
DNA: TGTGCCAGTAGCCGGACCAGATCACAGGGGACTAGCGGGAGGGCTTCAGATACGCAGTATTTT
CDR3: CASSRTRSQGTSGRASDTQYF

D: .
V: TRBV30
size: .
J: TRBJ2-5
DNA: TGTGCCTGGAGTGTACTTTCGGGGAGACGCGAGACCCAGTACTTC
CDR3: CAWSVLSGRRETQYF

D: .
V: TRBV9
size: .
J: TRBJ2-2
DNA: TGTGCCAGCAGTTATTTCACCGGGGAGCTGTTTTTT
CDR3: CASSYFTGELFF

D: TRBD1
V: TRBV28
size: .
J: TRBJ2-7
DNA: TGTGCCAGCAGTTTCGGGGACCTTGGACAGGGGGCCTACGAGCAGTACTTC
CDR3: CASSFGDLGQGAYEQYF

D: TRBD1
V: TRBV12-3/TRBV12-4
size: .
J: TRBJ2-7
DNA: TGTGCCAGCACCAGGGGGAAGGCCGAGCAGTACTTC
CDR3: CASTRGKAEQYF

D: .
V: TRBV9
size: .
J: TRBJ1-5
DNA: TGTGCCAGCAGCAAGGGGTATAGCAATCAGCCCCAGCATTTT
CDR3: CASSKGYSNQPQHF

D: .
V: TRBV11-2
size: .
J: TRBJ2-3
DNA: TGTGCCAGCAGCCGGGAGTTGGGGACAGATACGCAGTATTTT
CDR3: CASSRELGTDTQYF

D: .
V: TRBV18
size: .
J: TRBJ1-5
DNA: TGTGCCAGCTCACGGGCAGACAATCAGCCCCAGCATTTT
CDR3: CASSRADNQPQHF

D: TRBD1
V: TRBV11-3
size: .
J: TRBJ1-2
DNA: TGTGCCAGCAGCTTAGGGGCTCAGGGGGATGGCTACACCTTC
CDR3: CASSLGAQGDGYTF

D: .
V: TRBV5-1
size: .
J: TRBJ2-2
DNA: TGCGCCAGCAGCTTGCTTAGCGCCACGATTAACACCGGGGAGCTGTTTTTT
CDR3: CASSLLSATINTGELFF

D: TRBD2
V: TRBV2
size: .
J: TRBJ2-6
DNA: TGTGCCAGCGAGGGAGGGAATTCGGCCAACGTCCTGACTTTC
CDR3: CASEGGNSANVLTF

D: .
V: TRBV5-1
size: .
J: TRBJ2-4
DNA: TGCGCCAGCAGCCCCACTACGGCGTGGGAAAACATTCAGTACTTC
CDR3: CASSPTTAWENIQYF

D: .
V: TRBV11-2
size: .
J: TRBJ2-3
DNA: TGTGCCAGCAGCCCTCCCGGGGCAGATACGCAGTATTTT
CDR3: CASSPPGADTQYF

D: .
V: TRBV15
size: .
J: TRBJ2-4
DNA: TGTGCCACCAGCAGAGTGGGCCAGGGGAAAAACATTCAGTACTTC
CDR3: CATSRVGQGKNIQYF

D: .
V: TRBV5-8
size: .
J: TRBJ1-1
DNA: TGTGCCAGCGGACAACCGGGACAAGGGTGGACTGAAGCTTTCTTT
CDR3: CASGQPGQGWTEAFF

D: TRBD1
V: TRBV28
size: .
J: TRBJ2-5
DNA: TGTGCCAGCAGGGCCCACAGGGGGGAGACCCAGTACTTC
CDR3: CASRAHRGETQYF

D: .
V: TRBV28
size: .
J: TRBJ1-2
DNA: TGTGCCAGCAGACTCGTAGCTAACTATGGCTACACCTTC
CDR3: CASRLVANYGYTF

D: .
V: TRBV5-4
size: .
J: TRBJ1-1
DNA: TGTGCCAGCAGCTTGCCAAAGACAGGCCTATCGAACACTGAAGCTTTCTTT
CDR3: CASSLPKTGLSNTEAFF

D: .
V: TRBV5-1
size: .
J: TRBJ2-4
DNA: TGCGCCAGCAGCCCGGACACGGGAAACATTCAGTACTTC
CDR3: CASSPDTGNIQYF